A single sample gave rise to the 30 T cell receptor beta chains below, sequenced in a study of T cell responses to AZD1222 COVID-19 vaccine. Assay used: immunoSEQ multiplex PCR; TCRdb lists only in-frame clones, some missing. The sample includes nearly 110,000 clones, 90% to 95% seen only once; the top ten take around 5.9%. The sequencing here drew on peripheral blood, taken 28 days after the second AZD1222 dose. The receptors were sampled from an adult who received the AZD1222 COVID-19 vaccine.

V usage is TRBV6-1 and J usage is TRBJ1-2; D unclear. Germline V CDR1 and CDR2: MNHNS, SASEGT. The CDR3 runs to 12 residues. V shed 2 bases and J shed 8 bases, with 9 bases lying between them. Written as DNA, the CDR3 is TGTGCCAGCAGTGAAATTCTGGCGGGCTACACCTTC. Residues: CASSEILAGYTF.

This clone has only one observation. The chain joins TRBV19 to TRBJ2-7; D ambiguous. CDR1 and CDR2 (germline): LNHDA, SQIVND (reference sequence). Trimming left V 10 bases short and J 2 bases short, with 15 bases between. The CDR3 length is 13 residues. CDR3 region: CATRSSLPYEQYF. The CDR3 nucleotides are TGTGCCACCCGGTCCTCCCTTCCCTACGAGCAGTACTTC. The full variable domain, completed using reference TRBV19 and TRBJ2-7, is DGGITQSPKYLFRKEGQNVTLSCEQNLNHDAMYWYRQDPGQGLRLIYYSQIVNDFQKGDIAEGYSVSREKKESFPLTVTSAQKNPTAFYLCATRSSLPYEQYFGPGTRLTVT.

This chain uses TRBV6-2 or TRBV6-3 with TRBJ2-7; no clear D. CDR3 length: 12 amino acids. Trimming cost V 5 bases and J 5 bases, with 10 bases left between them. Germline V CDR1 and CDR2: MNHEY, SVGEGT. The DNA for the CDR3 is TGTGCCAGCAGTGTCCTGCCCGACGAGCAGTACTTC. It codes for CASSVLPDEQYF.

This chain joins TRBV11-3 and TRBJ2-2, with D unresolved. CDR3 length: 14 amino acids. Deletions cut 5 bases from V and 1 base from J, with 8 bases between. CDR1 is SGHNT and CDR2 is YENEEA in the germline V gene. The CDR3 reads CASSHVGNTGELFF. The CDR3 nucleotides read TGTGCCAGCAGCCACGTAGGGAACACCGGGGAGCTGTTTTTT.

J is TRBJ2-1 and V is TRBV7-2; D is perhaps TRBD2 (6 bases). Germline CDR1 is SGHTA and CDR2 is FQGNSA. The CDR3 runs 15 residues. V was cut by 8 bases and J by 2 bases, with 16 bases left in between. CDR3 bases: TGTGCCAGCTGCTCAGGGATAGCGGCCTACAATGAGCAGTTCTTC. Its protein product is CASCSGIAAYNEQFF.

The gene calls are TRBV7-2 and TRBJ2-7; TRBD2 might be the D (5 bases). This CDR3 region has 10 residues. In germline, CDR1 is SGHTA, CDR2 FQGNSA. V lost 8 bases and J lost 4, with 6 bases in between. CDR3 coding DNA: TGTGCCAGCGGGGAGTACGAGCAGTACTTC. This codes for CASGEYEQYF. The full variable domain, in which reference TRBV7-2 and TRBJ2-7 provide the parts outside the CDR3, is GAGVSQSPSNKVTEKGKDVELRCDPISGHTALYWYRQSLGQGLEFLIYFQGNSAPDKSGLPSDRFSAERTGGSVSTLTIQRTQQEDSAVYLCASGEYEQYFGPGTRLTVT.

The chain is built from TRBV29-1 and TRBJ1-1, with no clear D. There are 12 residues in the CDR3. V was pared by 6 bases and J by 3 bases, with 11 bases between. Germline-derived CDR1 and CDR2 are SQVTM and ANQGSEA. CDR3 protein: CSVSPGDTEAFF. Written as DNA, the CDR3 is TGCAGCGTGTCACCCGGGGACACTGAAGCTTTCTTT.

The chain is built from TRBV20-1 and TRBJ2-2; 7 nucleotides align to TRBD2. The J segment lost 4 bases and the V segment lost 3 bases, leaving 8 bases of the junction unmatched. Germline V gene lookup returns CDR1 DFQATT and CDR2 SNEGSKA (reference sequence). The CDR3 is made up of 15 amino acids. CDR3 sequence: CSASLGGVGTGELFF. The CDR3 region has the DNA TGCAGTGCTAGTCTGGGGGGGGTCGGCACCGGGGAGCTGTTTTTT.

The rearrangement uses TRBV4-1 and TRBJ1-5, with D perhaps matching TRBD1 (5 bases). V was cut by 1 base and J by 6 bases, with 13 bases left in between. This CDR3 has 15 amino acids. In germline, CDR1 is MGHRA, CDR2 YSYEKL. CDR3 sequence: CASSQVGDGGQPQHF. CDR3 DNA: TGCGCCAGCAGCCAAGTGGGAGATGGGGGTCAGCCCCAGCATTTT.

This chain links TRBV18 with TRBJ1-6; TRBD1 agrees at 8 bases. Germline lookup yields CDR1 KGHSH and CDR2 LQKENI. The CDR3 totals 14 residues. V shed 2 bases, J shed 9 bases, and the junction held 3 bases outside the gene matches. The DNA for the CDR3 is TGTGCCAGCTCACCAGACAGGGGAGGTTCACCCCTCCACTTT. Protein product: CASSPDRGGSPLHF.

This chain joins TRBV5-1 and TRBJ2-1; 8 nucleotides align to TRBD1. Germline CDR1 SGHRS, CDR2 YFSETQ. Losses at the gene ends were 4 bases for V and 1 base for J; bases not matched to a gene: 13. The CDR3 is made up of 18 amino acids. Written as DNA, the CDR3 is TGCGCCAGCAGCCCCAGTATCGGACAGGGACGATCCTACAATGAGCAGTTCTTC. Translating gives CASSPSIGQGRSYNEQFF.

The CDR3 here is CASSLRDTQYF. DNA for the CDR3: TGCGCCAGCAGCTTGAGGGATACGCAGTATTTT. The chain carries TRBV5-1 and TRBJ2-3; D is unresolved. This CDR3 spans 11 amino acids. V was cut by 1 base and J by 6 bases, with 3 bases left in between. Germline CDR1 SGHRS, CDR2 YFSETQ.

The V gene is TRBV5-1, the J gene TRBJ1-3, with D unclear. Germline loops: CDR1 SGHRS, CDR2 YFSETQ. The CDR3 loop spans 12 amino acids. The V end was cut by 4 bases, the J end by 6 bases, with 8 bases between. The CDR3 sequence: CASSGESNTIYF. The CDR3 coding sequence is TGCGCCAGCAGCGGTGAATCAAACACCATATATTTT.

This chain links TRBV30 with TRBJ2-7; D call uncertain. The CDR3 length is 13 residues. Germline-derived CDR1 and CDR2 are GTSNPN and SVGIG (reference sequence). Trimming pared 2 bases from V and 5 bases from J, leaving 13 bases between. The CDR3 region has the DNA TGTGCCTGGAGTCAAAATATGGCCAACGAGCAGTACTTC. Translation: CAWSQNMANEQYF.

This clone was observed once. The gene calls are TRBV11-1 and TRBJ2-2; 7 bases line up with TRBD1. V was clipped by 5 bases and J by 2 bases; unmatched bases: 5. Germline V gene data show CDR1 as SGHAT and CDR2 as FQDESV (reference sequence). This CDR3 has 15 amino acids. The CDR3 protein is CASSAYRGNTGELFF. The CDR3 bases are TGTGCCAGCAGCGCCTACAGGGGAAACACCGGGGAGCTGTTTTTT.

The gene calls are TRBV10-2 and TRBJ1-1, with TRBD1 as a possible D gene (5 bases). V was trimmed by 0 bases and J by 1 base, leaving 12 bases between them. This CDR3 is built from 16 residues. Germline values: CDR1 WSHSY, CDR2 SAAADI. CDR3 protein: CASSESGGERNTEAFF. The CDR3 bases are TGCGCCAGCAGTGAGTCCGGGGGGGAGCGGAACACTGAAGCTTTCTTT.

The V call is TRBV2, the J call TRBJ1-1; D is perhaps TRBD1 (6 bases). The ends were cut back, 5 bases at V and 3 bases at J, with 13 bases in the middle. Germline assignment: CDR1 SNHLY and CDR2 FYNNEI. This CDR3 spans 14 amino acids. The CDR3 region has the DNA TGTGCCAGCAGTTGGCACAGGGAGGACACTGAAGCTTTCTTT. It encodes CASSWHREDTEAFF.

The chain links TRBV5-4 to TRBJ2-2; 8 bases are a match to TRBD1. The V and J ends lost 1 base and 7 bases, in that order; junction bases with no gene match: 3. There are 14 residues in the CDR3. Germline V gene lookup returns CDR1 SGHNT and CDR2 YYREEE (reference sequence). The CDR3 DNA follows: TGTGCCAGCAGCTTGACAGGGGGGAACGGGGAGCTGTTTTTT. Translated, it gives CASSLTGGNGELFF.

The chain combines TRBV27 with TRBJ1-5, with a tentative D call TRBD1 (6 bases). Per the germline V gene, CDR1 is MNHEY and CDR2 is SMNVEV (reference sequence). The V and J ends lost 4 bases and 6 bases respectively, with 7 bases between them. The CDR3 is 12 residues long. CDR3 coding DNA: TGTGCCAGCAGTTCGGGGGCTCAGCCCCAGCATTTT. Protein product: CASSSGAQPQHF.

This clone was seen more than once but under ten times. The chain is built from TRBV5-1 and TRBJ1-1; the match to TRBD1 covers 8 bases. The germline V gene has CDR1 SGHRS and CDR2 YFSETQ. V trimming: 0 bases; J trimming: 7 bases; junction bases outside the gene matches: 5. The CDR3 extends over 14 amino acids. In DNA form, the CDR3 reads TGCGCCAGCAGCTTGGTACAGGGGGTAATTGAAGCTTTCTTT. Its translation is CASSLVQGVIEAFF.

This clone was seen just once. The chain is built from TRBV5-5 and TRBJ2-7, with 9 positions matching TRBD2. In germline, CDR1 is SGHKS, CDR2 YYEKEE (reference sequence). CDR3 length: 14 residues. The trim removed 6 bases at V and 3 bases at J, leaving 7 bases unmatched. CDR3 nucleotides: TGTGCCAGCACCGAAGCGGGGGGCCACTACGAGCAGTACTTC. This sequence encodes CASTEAGGHYEQYF.

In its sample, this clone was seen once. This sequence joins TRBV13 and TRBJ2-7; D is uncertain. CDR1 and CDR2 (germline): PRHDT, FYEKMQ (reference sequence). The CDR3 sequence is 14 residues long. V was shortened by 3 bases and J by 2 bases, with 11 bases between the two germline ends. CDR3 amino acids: CASSLGSPTYEQYF. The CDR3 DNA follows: TGTGCCAGCAGCTTGGGCAGCCCGACCTACGAGCAGTACTTC.

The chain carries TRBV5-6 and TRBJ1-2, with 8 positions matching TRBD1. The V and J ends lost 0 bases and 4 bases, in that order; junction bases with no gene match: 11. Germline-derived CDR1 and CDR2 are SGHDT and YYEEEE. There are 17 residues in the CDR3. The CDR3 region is CASSLVDRVKPGYGYTF. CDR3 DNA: TGTGCCAGCAGCTTGGTGGACAGGGTTAAGCCTGGCTATGGCTACACCTTC.

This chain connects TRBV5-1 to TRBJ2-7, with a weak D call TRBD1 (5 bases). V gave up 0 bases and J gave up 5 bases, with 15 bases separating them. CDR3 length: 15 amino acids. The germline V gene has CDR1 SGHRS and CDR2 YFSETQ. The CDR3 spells CASSLAMAGINEQYF. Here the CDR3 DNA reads TGCGCCAGCAGCTTGGCGATGGCAGGGATCAACGAGCAGTACTTC. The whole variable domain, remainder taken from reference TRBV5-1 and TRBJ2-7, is KAGVTQTPRYLIKTRGQQVTLSCSPISGHRSVSWYQQTPGQGLQFLFEYFSETQRNKGNFPGRFSGRQFSNSRSEMNVSTLELGDSALYLCASSLAMAGINEQYFGPGTRLTVT.

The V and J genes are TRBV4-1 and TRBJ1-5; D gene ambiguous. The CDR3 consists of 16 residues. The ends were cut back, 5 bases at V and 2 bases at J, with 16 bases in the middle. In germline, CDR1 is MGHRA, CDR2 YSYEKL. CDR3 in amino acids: CASSVRGESGNQPQHF. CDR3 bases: TGCGCCAGCAGCGTCCGGGGTGAAAGCGGCAATCAGCCCCAGCATTTT.

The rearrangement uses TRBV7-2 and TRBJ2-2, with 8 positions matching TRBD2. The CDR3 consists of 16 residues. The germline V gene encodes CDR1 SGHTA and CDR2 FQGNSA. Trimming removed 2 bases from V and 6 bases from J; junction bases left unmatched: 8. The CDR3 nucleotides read TGTGCCAGCAGCTTAACCGGGACTAGAAGAGCCGGGGAGCTGTTTTTT. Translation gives CASSLTGTRRAGELFF. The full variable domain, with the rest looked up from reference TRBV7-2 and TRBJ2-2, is GAGVSQSPSNKVTEKGKDVELRCDPISGHTALYWYRQSLGQGLEFLIYFQGNSAPDKSGLPSDRFSAERTGGSVSTLTIQRTQQEDSAVYLCASSLTGTRRAGELFFGEGSRLTVL.

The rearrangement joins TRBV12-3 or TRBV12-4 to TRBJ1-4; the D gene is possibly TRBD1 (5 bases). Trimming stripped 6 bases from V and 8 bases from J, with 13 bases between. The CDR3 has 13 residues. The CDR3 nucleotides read TGTGCCAGCAGCCGATTTGAGGGGGAAAAACTGTTTTTT. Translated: CASSRFEGEKLFF.

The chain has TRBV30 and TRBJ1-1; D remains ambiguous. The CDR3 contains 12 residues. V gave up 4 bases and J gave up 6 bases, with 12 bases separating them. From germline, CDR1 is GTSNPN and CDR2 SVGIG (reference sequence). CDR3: CAWNRGWAEAFF. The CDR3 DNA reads TGTGCCTGGAACCGAGGGTGGGCTGAAGCTTTCTTT. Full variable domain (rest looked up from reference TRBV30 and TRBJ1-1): SQTIHQWPATLVQPVGSPLSLECTVEGTSNPNLYWYRQAAGRGLQLLFYSVGIGQISSEVPQNLSASRPQDRQFILSSKKLLLSDSGFYLCAWNRGWAEAFFGQGTRLTVV.

The CDR3 nucleotides read TGTGCCAGCAGCGCCTTTTTCATGAACACTGAAGCTTTCTTT. Translation: CASSAFFMNTEAFF. The J gene is TRBJ1-1, the V gene TRBV6-5; D not resolved. Germline V lookup: CDR1 MNHEY, CDR2 SVGAGI. CDR3 length equals 14 residues. V was shortened by 6 bases and J by 0 bases, with 11 bases between the two germline ends.

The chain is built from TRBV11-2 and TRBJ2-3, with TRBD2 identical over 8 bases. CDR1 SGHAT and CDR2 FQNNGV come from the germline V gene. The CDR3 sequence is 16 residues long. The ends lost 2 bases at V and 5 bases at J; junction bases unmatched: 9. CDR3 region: CASSLLNGGAGDTQYF. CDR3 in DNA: TGTGCCAGCAGCTTATTGAACGGGGGGGCCGGAGATACGCAGTATTTT.